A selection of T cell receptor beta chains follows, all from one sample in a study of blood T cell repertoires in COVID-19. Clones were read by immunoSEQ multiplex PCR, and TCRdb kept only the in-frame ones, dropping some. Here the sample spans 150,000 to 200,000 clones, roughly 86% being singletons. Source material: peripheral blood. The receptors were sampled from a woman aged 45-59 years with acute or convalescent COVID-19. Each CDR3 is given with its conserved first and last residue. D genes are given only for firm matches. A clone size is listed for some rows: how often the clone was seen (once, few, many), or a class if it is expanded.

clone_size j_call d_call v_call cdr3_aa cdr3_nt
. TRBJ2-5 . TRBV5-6 CASSSRVGTQYF TGTGCCAGCAGCTCTAGAGTAGGGACCCAGTACTTC
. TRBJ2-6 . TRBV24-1 CATSDPGSGANVLTF TGTGCCACCAGTGACCCAGGCTCTGGGGCCAACGTCCTGACTTTC
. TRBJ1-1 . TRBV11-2 CASSPGPPWGNTEAFF TGTGCCAGCAGCCCAGGGCCGCCCTGGGGGAACACTGAAGCTTTCTTT
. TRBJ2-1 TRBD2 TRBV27 CASSYTGTSAYNEQFF TGTGCCAGCAGTTATACCGGGACTAGCGCTTACAATGAGCAGTTCTTC
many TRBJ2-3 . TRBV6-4 CASSESGSTDTQYF TGTGCCAGCAGTGAGAGCGGGAGCACAGATACGCAGTATTTT
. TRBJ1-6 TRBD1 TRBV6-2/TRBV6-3 CASSQQGWGSPLHF TGTGCCAGCAGTCAACAGGGGTGGGGTTCACCCCTCCACTTT
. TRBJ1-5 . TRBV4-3 CASSQDLYPDQPQHF TGCGCCAGCAGCCAAGATCTGTATCCGGATCAGCCCCAGCATTTT
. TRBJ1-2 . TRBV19 CATLSGSAAVGYTF TGTGCCACTTTAAGCGGATCGGCCGCCGTCGGCTACACCTTC
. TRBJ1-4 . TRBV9 CASSVDQGATNEKLFF TGTGCCAGCAGCGTAGACCAGGGCGCAACTAATGAAAAACTGTTTTTT
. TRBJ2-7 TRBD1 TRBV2 CASSLRDRGYEQYF TGTGCCAGCAGCCTCCGGGACAGGGGCTACGAGCAGTACTTC
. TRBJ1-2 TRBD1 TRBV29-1 CSVEGQGVSYGYTF TGCAGCGTGGAGGGACAGGGGGTATCCTATGGCTACACCTTC
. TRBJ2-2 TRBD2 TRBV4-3 CASSQASGHTGELFF TGCGCCAGCAGCCAAGCTAGCGGTCACACCGGGGAGCTGTTTTTT
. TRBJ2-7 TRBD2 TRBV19 CASSFNTGTSGNEQYF TGTGCCAGTAGTTTTAACACCGGGACTAGCGGGAACGAGCAGTACTTC
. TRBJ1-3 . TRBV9 CASSVAPHGNTIYF TGTGCCAGCAGCGTAGCCCCCCATGGAAACACCATATATTTT
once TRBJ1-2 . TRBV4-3 CASSQDPRADNTF TGCGCCAGCAGCCAAGATCCAAGAGCCGACAACACCTTC
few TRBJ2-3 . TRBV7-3 CASSAGSTDTQYF TGTGCCAGCAGCGCGGGCAGCACAGATACGCAGTATTTT
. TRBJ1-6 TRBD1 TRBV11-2 CASSRGQGNNSPLHF TGTGCCAGCAGCCGTGGACAGGGGAATAATTCACCCCTCCACTTT
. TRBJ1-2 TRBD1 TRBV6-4 CASRPGTGFYGYTF TGTGCCAGCAGACCCGGGACAGGGTTCTATGGCTACACCTTC
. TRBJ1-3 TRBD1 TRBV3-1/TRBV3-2 CASSYRGRENTIYF TGTGCCAGCAGCTACAGGGGGCGGGAAAACACCATATATTTT
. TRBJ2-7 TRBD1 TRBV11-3 CASSLAQGGVGIYEQYF TGTGCCAGCAGCTTAGCCCAAGGGGGCGTGGGGATATACGAGCAGTACTTC
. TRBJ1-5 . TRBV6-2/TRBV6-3 CASSYSGEKYYSNQPQHF TGTGCCAGCAGTTATTCTGGGGAGAAGTACTATAGCAATCAGCCCCAGCATTTT
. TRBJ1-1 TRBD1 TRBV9 CASSPPGQGGDAFF TGTGCCAGCAGCCCCCCGGGACAGGGAGGGGACGCTTTCTTT
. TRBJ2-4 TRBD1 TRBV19 CASSIRQGRNIQYF TGTGCCAGTAGTATTCGACAGGGGAGAAACATTCAGTACTTC
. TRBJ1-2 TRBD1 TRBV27 CASSPKPTDRFYGYTF TGTGCCAGCAGCCCGAAACCGACGGACAGGTTCTATGGCTACACCTTC
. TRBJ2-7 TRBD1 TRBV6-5 CASSSHRGSEQYF TGTGCCAGCAGTTCCCACAGGGGTTCCGAGCAGTACTTC
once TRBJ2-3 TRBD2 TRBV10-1 CASSELAGGLDTQYF TGCGCCAGCAGTGAGCTAGCGGGAGGCCTGGATACGCAGTATTTT
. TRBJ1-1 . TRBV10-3 CAIAPHVNTEAFF TGTGCCATCGCTCCACACGTGAACACTGAAGCTTTCTTT
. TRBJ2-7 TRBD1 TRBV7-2 CASSSGQGNNEQYF TGTGCCAGCAGCTCGGGACAGGGAAATAACGAGCAGTACTTC
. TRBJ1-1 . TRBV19 CASSNTGSTEAFF TGTGCCAGTAGCAACACAGGGAGCACTGAAGCTTTCTTT
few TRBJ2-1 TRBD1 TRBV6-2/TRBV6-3 CASSYSGTGGLGEQFF TGTGCCAGCAGTTACTCCGGGACAGGGGGGCTGGGTGAGCAGTTCTTC
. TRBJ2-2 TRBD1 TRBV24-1 CATSDLTGGENTGELFF TGTGCCACCAGTGACCTGACAGGGGGCGAGAACACCGGGGAGCTGTTTTTT